A single sample is the source of the 11 T cell receptor beta chains below, sequenced in a study of blood T cells in healthy people across ages. Combining a sample-barcoded 5' primer with a J-beta primer mix, a second PCR ran for roughly 6 to 11 cycles. One entry per CDR3 protein results from TCRdb running MiXCR on the 5' RACE reads. The sample has 600,000 to 800,000 distinct CDR3 sequences; over 20% are singletons. Sequenced: blood. The receptors shown here come from a man in his 70s in good health.

The rearrangement uses TRBV3-1 and TRBJ2-1, with D perhaps assigned TRBD1 or TRBD2 (5 bases each). The CDR3 extends over 15 amino acids. The V and J ends lost 3 bases and 6 bases respectively, with 15 bases between them. Germline V gene sequence: CDR1 LGHDT, CDR2 YNNKEL (reference sequence). The CDR3 protein is CASSQMVQGANEQFF. In DNA, the CDR3 is TGTGCCAGCAGCCAGATGGTCCAGGGAGCCAATGAGCAGTTCTTC.

This chain links TRBV6-2 or TRBV6-3 with TRBJ2-3; no reliable D call. This CDR3 region has 15 residues. Germline V gives CDR1 MNHEY, CDR2 SVGEGT. Trimming shortened V by 0 bases and J by 6 bases, and 13 bases separated the two germline ends. The CDR3 protein is CASSYSDQFADTQYF. DNA for the CDR3: TGTGCCAGCAGTTACTCGGATCAGTTCGCGGATACGCAGTATTTT.

The genes are TRBV6-5 and TRBJ2-5; TRBD1 aligns across 9 bases. Germline V gene data show CDR1 as MNHEY and CDR2 as SVGAGI. Trimming at V came to 7 bases and at J to 1 base, leaving 7 bases not matched to a gene. CDR3 length: 15 residues. CDR3 loop: CASTRDRAGQETQYF. DNA for the CDR3: TGTGCCAGCACCCGGGACAGGGCGGGCCAAGAGACCCAGTACTTC.

This clonotype was counted only a few times. The chain links TRBV6-5 to TRBJ1-4; possibly TRBD1 for D (6 bases). CDR1 MNHEY and CDR2 SVGAGI come from the germline V gene. This CDR3 has 19 residues. The V end lost 2 bases, the J end lost 0 bases, and 19 bases lay between the germline ends. CDR3 sequence reads: CASSYAIQGSSSTNEKLFF. The CDR3 bases are TGTGCCAGCAGTTACGCGATACAGGGCTCGTCTTCAACTAATGAAAAACTGTTTTTT.

There are a few counts of this clonotype. This chain uses TRBV5-5 with TRBJ2-5; D gene uncertain. The CDR3 is made up of 13 amino acids. V was pared by 5 bases and J by 2 bases, with 10 bases between. CDR1 SGHKS and CDR2 YYEKEE come from the germline V gene (reference sequence). In DNA, the CDR3 is TGTGCCAGCAGTGCGCTGGGGCAAGAGACCCAGTACTTC. Translated, it gives CASSALGQETQYF.

The table lists this clonotype with many counts. The chain combines TRBV5-1 with TRBJ2-3; TRBD2 matches at 10 bases. J was trimmed by 4 bases and V by 2 bases; bases with no gene match: 4. The CDR3 is 15 amino acids. Germline V gene data show CDR1 as SGHRS and CDR2 as YFSETQ. The CDR3 bases are TGCGCCAGCAGCTTACTAGCGGGATACGCAGATACGCAGTATTTT. This encodes CASSLLAGYADTQYF.

The V call is TRBV20-1, the J call TRBJ2-2; 14 bases map to TRBD2. This CDR3 is built from 18 residues. Germline trimming cut 3 bases from V and 2 bases from J; bases unmatched to any gene: 8. Germline CDR1 DFQATT, CDR2 SNEGSKA (reference sequence). CDR3 sequence reads: CSASNPGLAGENTGELFF. The CDR3 nucleotides read TGCAGTGCTAGCAACCCGGGACTAGCGGGAGAAAACACCGGGGAGCTGTTTTTT.

V usage is TRBV2 and J usage is TRBJ2-1; D is tentatively TRBD1 or TRBD2 (6 bases each). Per the germline V gene, CDR1 is SNHLY and CDR2 is FYNNEI. V lost 7 bases and J lost 2, with 18 bases in between. This CDR3 contains 16 residues. CDR3 region: CASMPDGGRPYNEQFF. As DNA, the CDR3 is TGTGCCAGCATGCCAGATGGGGGGCGCCCCTACAATGAGCAGTTCTTC.

This clonotype came up a few times. The chain couples TRBV12-3 or TRBV12-4 to TRBJ2-7, with D maybe TRBD1 (5 bases). CDR3 length: 13 residues. Trimming took 1 base from V and 6 from J, leaving 10 bases between them. DNA for the CDR3: TGTGCCAGCAGTTTAGAGGGGTTCCGCGAGCAGTACTTC. It translates to CASSLEGFREQYF.

The genes are TRBV12-3 or TRBV12-4 and TRBJ2-1, with D tentatively TRBD2 (7 bases). The CDR3 contains 14 residues. V was shortened by 7 bases and J by 9 bases, with 19 bases between the two germline ends. For the CDR3, the DNA is TGTGCCAGCACCCCCGGACTAGTCAGGGGTGAGCAGTTCTTC. Protein sequence: CASTPGLVRGEQFF.

The chain recombines TRBV5-1 with TRBJ2-7; possible D gene TRBD1, 6 bases. In germline, CDR1 is SGHRS, CDR2 YFSETQ. The V and J ends lost 8 bases and 3 bases respectively, with 6 bases between them. CDR3 length: 10 residues. The chain's CDR3 is CARGGYEQYF. In nucleotides, the CDR3 is TGCGCCAGAGGGGGCTACGAGCAGTACTTC. The full variable domain, rest sourced from reference TRBV5-1 and TRBJ2-7, is KAGVTQTPRYLIKTRGQQVTLSCSPISGHRSVSWYQQTPGQGLQFLFEYFSETQRNKGNFPGRFSGRQFSNSRSEMNVSTLELGDSALYLCARGGYEQYFGPGTRLTVT.